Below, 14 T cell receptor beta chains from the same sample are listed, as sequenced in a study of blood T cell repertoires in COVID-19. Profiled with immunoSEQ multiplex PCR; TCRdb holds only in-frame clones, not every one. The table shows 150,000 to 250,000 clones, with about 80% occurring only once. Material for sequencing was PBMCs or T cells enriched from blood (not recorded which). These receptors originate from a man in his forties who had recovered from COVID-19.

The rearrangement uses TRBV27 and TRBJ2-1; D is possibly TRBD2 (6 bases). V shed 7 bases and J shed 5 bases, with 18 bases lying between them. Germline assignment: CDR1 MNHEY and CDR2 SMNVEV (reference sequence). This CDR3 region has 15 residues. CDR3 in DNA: TGTGCCAGCACCCCGGGGCCGGGGAGGAACAATGAGCAGTTCTTC. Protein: CASTPGPGRNNEQFF.

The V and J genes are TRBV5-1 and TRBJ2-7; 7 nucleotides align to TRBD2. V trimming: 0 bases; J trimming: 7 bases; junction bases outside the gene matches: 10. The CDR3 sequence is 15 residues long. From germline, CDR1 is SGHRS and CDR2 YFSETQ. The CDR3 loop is CASSLDGRGVLEQYF. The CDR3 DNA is TGCGCCAGCAGCTTGGACGGCCGGGGGGTGCTTGAGCAGTACTTC.

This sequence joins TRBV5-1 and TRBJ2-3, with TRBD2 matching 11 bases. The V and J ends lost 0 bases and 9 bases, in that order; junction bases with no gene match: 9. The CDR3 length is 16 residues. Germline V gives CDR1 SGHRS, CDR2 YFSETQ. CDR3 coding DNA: TGCGCCAGCAGCTTGGTCGGGACTAGCGGAACCCAGACGCAGTATTTT. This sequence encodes CASSLVGTSGTQTQYF. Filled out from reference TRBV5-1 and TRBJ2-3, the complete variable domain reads KAGVTQTPRYLIKTRGQQVTLSCSPISGHRSVSWYQQTPGQGLQFLFEYFSETQRNKGNFPGRFSGRQFSNSRSEMNVSTLELGDSALYLCASSLVGTSGTQTQYFGPGTRLTVL.

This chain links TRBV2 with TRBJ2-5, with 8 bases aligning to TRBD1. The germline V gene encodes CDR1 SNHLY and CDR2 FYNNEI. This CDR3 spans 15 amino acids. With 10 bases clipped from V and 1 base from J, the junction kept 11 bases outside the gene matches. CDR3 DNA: TGTGCCACCCTTTCTGGGACAGGACTCCAAGAGACCCAGTACTTC. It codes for CATLSGTGLQETQYF.

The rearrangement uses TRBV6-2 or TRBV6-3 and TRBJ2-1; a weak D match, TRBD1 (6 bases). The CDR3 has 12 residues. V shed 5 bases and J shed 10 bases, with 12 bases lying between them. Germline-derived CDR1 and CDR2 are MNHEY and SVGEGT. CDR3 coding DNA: TGTGCCAGCAGTAGACAGGTTCGGGAGCAGTTCTTC. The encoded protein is CASSRQVREQFF.

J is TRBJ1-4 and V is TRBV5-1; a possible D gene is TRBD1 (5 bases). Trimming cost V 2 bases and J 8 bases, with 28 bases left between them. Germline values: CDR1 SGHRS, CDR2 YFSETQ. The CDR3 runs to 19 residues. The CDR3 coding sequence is TGCGCCAGCAGCTTCCTACCGAAGGCCGTCGGGGGAGAAAGCGAAAAACTGTTTTTT. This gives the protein CASSFLPKAVGGESEKLFF.

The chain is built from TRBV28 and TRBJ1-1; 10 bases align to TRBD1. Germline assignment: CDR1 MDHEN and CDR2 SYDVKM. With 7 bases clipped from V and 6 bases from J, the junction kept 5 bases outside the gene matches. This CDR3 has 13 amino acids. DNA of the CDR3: TGTGCCAGCAAATGGACAGGGGGGGCTGAAGCTTTCTTT. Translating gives CASKWTGGAEAFF.

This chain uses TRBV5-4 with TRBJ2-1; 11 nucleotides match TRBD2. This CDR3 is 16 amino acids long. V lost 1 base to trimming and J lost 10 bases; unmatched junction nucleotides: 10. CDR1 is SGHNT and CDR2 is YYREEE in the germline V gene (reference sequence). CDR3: CASSLTSGGSDSEQFF. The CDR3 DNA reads TGTGCCAGCAGCTTGACTAGCGGGGGTTCAGACTCCGAGCAGTTCTTC.

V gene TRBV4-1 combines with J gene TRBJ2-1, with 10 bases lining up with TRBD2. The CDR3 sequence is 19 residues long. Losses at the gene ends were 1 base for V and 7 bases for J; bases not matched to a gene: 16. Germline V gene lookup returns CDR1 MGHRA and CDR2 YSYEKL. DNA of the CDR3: TGCGCCAGCAGCCAAGTAGGGCTATCCGGGACTAGCGCTGGGAATGAGCAGTTCTTC. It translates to CASSQVGLSGTSAGNEQFF.

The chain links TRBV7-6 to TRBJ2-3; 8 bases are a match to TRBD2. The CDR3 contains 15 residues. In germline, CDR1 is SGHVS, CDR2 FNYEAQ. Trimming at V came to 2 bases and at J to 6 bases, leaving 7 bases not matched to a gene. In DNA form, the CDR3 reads TGTGCCAGCAGCTTATTCGGGGGGGACCCGGATACGCAGTATTTT. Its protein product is CASSLFGGDPDTQYF.

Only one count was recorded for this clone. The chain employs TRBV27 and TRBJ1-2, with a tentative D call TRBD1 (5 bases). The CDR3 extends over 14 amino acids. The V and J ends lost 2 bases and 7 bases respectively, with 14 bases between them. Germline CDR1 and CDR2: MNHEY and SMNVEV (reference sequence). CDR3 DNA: TGTGCCAGCAGTTTAGCCCAGGGTTTGTTTGGCTACACCTTC. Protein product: CASSLAQGLFGYTF.

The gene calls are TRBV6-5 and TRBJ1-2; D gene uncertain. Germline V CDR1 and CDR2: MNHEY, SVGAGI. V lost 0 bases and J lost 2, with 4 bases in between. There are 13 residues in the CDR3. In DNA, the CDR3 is TGTGCCAGCAGTTACTCGCAGAACTATGGCTACACCTTC. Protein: CASSYSQNYGYTF.

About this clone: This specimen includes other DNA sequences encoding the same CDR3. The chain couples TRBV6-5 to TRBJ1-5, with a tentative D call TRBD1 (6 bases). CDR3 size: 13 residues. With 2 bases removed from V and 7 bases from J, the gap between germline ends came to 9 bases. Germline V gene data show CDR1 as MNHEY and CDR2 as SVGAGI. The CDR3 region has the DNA TGTGCCAGCAGTTACGACAGGAAACAGCCCCAGCATTTT. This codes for CASSYDRKQPQHF.

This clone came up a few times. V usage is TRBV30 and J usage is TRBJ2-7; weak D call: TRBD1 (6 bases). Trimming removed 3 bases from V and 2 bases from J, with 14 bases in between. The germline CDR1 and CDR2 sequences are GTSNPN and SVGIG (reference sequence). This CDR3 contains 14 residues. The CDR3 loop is CAWSRTVQPYEQYF. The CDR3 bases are TGTGCCTGGAGCAGGACAGTGCAGCCCTACGAGCAGTACTTC. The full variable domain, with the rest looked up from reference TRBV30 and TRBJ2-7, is SQTIHQWPATLVQPVGSPLSLECTVEGTSNPNLYWYRQAAGRGLQLLFYSVGIGQISSEVPQNLSASRPQDRQFILSSKKLLLSDSGFYLCAWSRTVQPYEQYFGPGTRLTVT.